These 9 T cell receptor beta chains were all obtained from the same sample, sequenced in a study of cytomegalovirus exposure and HLA in healthy donors. The protocol was immunoSEQ multiplex PCR, while the TCRdb copy is restricted to in-frame clones and leaves out a portion. The sample contains 300,000 to 450,000 clones, roughly 89% of which appear only once. Sequenced sample: PBMCs. These receptors all stem from a woman aged 18-29 years in good health and CMV-seronegative.

The DNA of the CDR3 is TGTGCCAGAACAGGGCCCTACGAGCAGTACTTC. Its protein product is CARTGPYEQYF. The chain joins TRBV6-5 to TRBJ2-7; D is possibly TRBD1 (6 bases). Deletions cut 9 bases from V and 2 bases from J, with 8 bases between. CDR1 and CDR2 (germline): MNHEY, SVGAGI. The CDR3 covers 11 residues.

The chain links TRBV30 to TRBJ2-7; D gene ambiguous. The CDR3 sequence is 12 residues long. In germline, CDR1 is GTSNPN, CDR2 SVGIG (reference sequence). V lost 5 bases and J 0 bases, leaving 8 bases between the germline ends. CDR3 amino acids: CAWGPTSYEQYF. The CDR3 bases are TGTGCCTGGGGCCCCACCTCCTACGAGCAGTACTTC.

This clone was observed a few times. The V gene is TRBV2, the J gene TRBJ1-5, with unresolved D. This CDR3 has 14 amino acids. The germline V gene encodes CDR1 SNHLY and CDR2 FYNNEI. Between the trimmed V and J ends, which lost 4 bases and 6 bases, there was a span of 13 bases. The DNA for the CDR3 is TGTGCCAGCAGTGCTCCTCTGAGAGGTCAGCCCCAGCATTTT. It translates to CASSAPLRGQPQHF.

The rearrangement links TRBV7-9 to TRBJ2-4, with a possible D match to TRBD1 (6 bases). CDR3 length equals 17 residues. V was shortened by 5 bases and J by 7 bases, with 24 bases between the two germline ends. The germline V gene has CDR1 SEHNR and CDR2 FQNEAQ (reference sequence). In nucleotides, the CDR3 is TGTGCCAGCAGCCCTGTACCGGGGTCCGATAGGGGGAACATTCAGTACTTC. It codes for CASSPVPGSDRGNIQYF.

The chain carries TRBV15 and TRBJ2-7, with TRBD1 identical over 12 bases. CDR1 and CDR2 (germline): LNHNV, YYDKDF (reference sequence). The J segment lost 1 base and the V segment lost 1 base, leaving 2 bases of the junction unmatched. This CDR3 has 16 amino acids. As DNA, the CDR3 is TGTGCCACCAGCAGAGTGGGACAGGGGGCTTCCTACGAGCAGTACTTC. This sequence encodes CATSRVGQGASYEQYF.

This clone was counted only a few times. The chain joins TRBV14 to TRBJ2-1; TRBD2 aligns across 8 bases. CDR3 length equals 18 residues. Trimming at V came to 4 bases and at J to 5 bases, leaving 16 bases not matched to a gene. The germline CDR1 and CDR2 sequences are SGHDN and FVKESK. CDR3 loop: CASSPSLGGGRPNNEQFF. CDR3 DNA: TGTGCCAGCAGCCCCTCTCTAGGCGGCGGGAGGCCTAACAATGAGCAGTTCTTC.

The chain uses TRBV6-1 and TRBJ2-5, with 8 bases lining up with TRBD2. The germline gives CDR1 MNHNS, CDR2 SASEGT. V was pared by 5 bases and J by 2 bases, with 4 bases of the junction left unmatched. The CDR3 consists of 14 residues. The CDR3 protein is CASSLGLAQETQYF. The CDR3 coding sequence is TGTGCCAGCAGTCTAGGACTAGCTCAAGAGACCCAGTACTTC.

J is TRBJ2-6 and V is TRBV30; 8 positions agree with TRBD1. V dropped 4 bases and J dropped 4; count of bases not matched to a gene: 9. This CDR3 region has 16 residues. The V gene's germline CDR1 is GTSNPN and CDR2 SVGIG (reference sequence). This CDR3 reads CAWIGSGGSGANVLTF. In DNA form, the CDR3 reads TGTGCCTGGATCGGGTCAGGGGGCTCCGGGGCCAACGTCCTGACTTTC.

The V call is TRBV6-1, the J call TRBJ2-7; 13 bases line up with TRBD2. Trimming removed 3 bases from V and 5 bases from J; junction bases left unmatched: 1. The CDR3 has 14 residues. The germline CDR1 and CDR2 sequences are MNHNS and SASEGT. CDR3 DNA sequence: TGTGCCAGCAGTGAGGGACTAGCGGGACACGAGCAGTACTTC. This encodes CASSEGLAGHEQYF.